This T cell receptor beta chain was retrieved from a study of T cell repertoires in cytomegalovirus infection. Study details: From public TCR beta signatures came an indication of both CMV infection and matching HLA type. General study findings and limits: Individuals carrying CMV plus the relevant HLA were identified by cumulative frequency of public TCR beta families. The response measured ex vivo was dominated by TCR beta clonotypes (HLA-C-restricted and CMV-specific).

Per the germline V gene, CDR1 is MDHEN and CDR2 is SYDVKM. The CDR3 is 15 residues long. TCRdb redid the calling of the reads with MiXCR, one entry per CDR3 protein. The sample shows some 800,000 distinct CDR3 sequences, 25% to 35% of them seen only once. A remark on this clonotype: Its antigen is unknown.

The TCR was taken from a human donor in good health (CMV status not recorded). Some clones in this sample may be carry-over from other donors' samples. The sequenced sample was cultured CD8+ T cells from PBMCs, obtained from culture after CMV antigen stimulation. V usage is TRBV28 and J usage is TRBJ2-7; 7 bases match TRBD2. CDR3 nucleotides: TGTGCCAGTAGTTCGGTTGAGGGCAGGGAGGGCGAGCAGTACGTC. Translating gives CASSSVEGREGEQYV.